These 27 T cell receptor beta chains share one sample of origin, sequenced in a study of T cell changes during pregnancy in multiple sclerosis. Assay used: immunoSEQ multiplex PCR; TCRdb lists only in-frame clones, some missing. The table includes about 51,000 clones, 92% detected once. This specimen consisted of CD4+ T cells from peripheral blood mononuclear cells, obtained in the third trimester of pregnancy. Every receptor here comes from a female donor with multiple sclerosis, enrolled in a pregnancy study.

The V and J genes are TRBV19 and TRBJ2-3; TRBD1 aligns across 8 bases. This CDR3 comprises 13 residues. V lost 8 bases to trimming and J lost 8 bases; unmatched junction nucleotides: 9. Germline values: CDR1 LNHDA, CDR2 SQIVND (reference sequence). The CDR3 nucleotides read TGTGCCAGTGGGGCAGGGGGCGTGAGTACGCAGTATTTT. This translates into CASGAGGVSTQYF.

This rearrangement joins TRBV5-4 to TRBJ1-1; D uncertain. CDR3 length equals 13 residues. The germline V gene encodes CDR1 SGHNT and CDR2 YYREEE (reference sequence). The ends were cut back, 0 bases at V and 1 base at J, with 4 bases in the middle. CDR3 nucleotide sequence: TGTGCCAGCAGCTTGGCCCAGAACACTGAAGCTTTCTTT. Translating gives CASSLAQNTEAFF.

V gene TRBV10-3 combines with J gene TRBJ2-1; TRBD2 is a possible D gene (6 bases). This CDR3 contains 15 residues. Trimming took 6 bases from V and 7 from J, leaving 19 bases between them. Germline CDR1 reads ENHRY; CDR2 reads SYGVKD. CDR3: CAIRGSGTTGNEQFF. The CDR3 nucleotides are TGTGCCATCAGGGGTAGCGGAACTACCGGGAATGAGCAGTTCTTC.

Only one count was recorded for this clone. This chain joins TRBV27 and TRBJ2-3; 12 nucleotides align to TRBD1. Germline CDR1 MNHEY, CDR2 SMNVEV (reference sequence). The CDR3 is made up of 15 amino acids. Trimming took 4 bases from V and 10 from J; bases not matched to a gene: 9. CDR3 residues: CASSSRDRGQWAQYF. The CDR3 DNA sequence: TGTGCCAGCAGTTCCCGGGACAGGGGGCAGTGGGCGCAGTATTTT.

The V gene is TRBV9, the J gene TRBJ2-1; 11 nucleotides match TRBD2. Germline V gene data show CDR1 as SGDLS and CDR2 as YYNGEE. V shed 1 base and J 10 bases; nucleotides not matched to a gene: 10. This CDR3 spans 16 amino acids. The CDR3 reads CASSVKTSGIREEQFF. CDR3 DNA: TGTGCCAGCAGCGTAAAGACTAGCGGGATAAGGGAGGAGCAGTTCTTC.

The chain joins TRBV28 to TRBJ2-7; TRBD1 aligns across 7 bases. The CDR3 sequence is 15 residues long. Germline V gives CDR1 MDHEN, CDR2 SYDVKM. J lost 2 bases, V lost 6 bases, and 10 bases had no gene match. The CDR3 DNA is TGTGCCAGCAGCCCCACCGGGACAGCCCCCTACGAGCAGTACTTC. Translation gives CASSPTGTAPYEQYF.

The rearrangement joins TRBV29-1 to TRBJ2-1; D is perhaps TRBD2 (5 bases). CDR1 is SQVTM and CDR2 is ANQGSEA in the germline V gene. Deletions cut 4 bases from V and 7 bases from J, with 17 bases between. The CDR3 covers 14 residues. CDR3 nucleotide sequence: TGCAGCGTTGCCAGCGGCAGGTTCGGGAATGAGCAGTTCTTC. This codes for CSVASGRFGNEQFF.

This clone occurred once. This chain connects TRBV28 to TRBJ1-4, with 9 bases identical to TRBD1. The germline V gene encodes CDR1 MDHEN and CDR2 SYDVKM. V shed 2 bases and J 5 bases; nucleotides not matched to a gene: 3. This CDR3 is built from 15 residues. Here the CDR3 reads CASSLGDRANEKLFF. The CDR3 nucleotides read TGTGCCAGCAGTTTAGGGGACAGGGCAAATGAAAAACTGTTTTTT.

This clone was counted between two and nine times. The chain links TRBV29-1 to TRBJ1-1, with 7 positions matching TRBD1. From germline, CDR1 is SQVTM and CDR2 ANQGSEA. The CDR3 consists of 14 residues. The junction had 9 bases not matched to a gene; V was cut back by 7 bases and J by 1 base. The CDR3: CSGTGQIRNTEAFF. The DNA of the CDR3 is TGCAGCGGCACGGGACAGATACGGAACACTGAAGCTTTCTTT.

The chain has TRBV5-1 and TRBJ2-1; 7 nucleotides agree with TRBD2. The germline CDR1 and CDR2 sequences are SGHRS and YFSETQ. Trimming at V came to 3 bases and at J to 5 bases, leaving 11 bases not matched to a gene. The CDR3 runs 16 residues. The CDR3 nucleotides read TGCGCCAGCAGCTCCCTGGGGGAGGGAAATGACAATGAGCAGTTCTTC. This translates into CASSSLGEGNDNEQFF.

This clone has only one observation. The chain uses TRBV4-3 and TRBJ2-7, with TRBD1 identical over 10 bases. The CDR3 has 15 amino acids. Unmatched junction bases numbered 4, after V lost 3 bases and J lost 2 bases. Germline V gene lookup returns CDR1 LGHNA and CDR2 YSLEER. This CDR3 is CASSQWDRGTYEQYF. The CDR3 DNA reads TGCGCCAGCAGCCAGTGGGACAGGGGCACCTACGAGCAGTACTTC.

This clone was detected only once. This chain uses TRBV5-6 with TRBJ2-1; D not certain. Germline V lookup: CDR1 SGHDT, CDR2 YYEEEE. The CDR3 is 16 residues long. V shed 4 bases and J shed 0 bases, with 14 bases lying between them. CDR3 loop: CASSPPFKSSYNEQFF. The CDR3 DNA reads as TGTGCCAGCAGCCCACCATTTAAGAGCTCCTACAATGAGCAGTTCTTC.

The gene calls are TRBV10-3 and TRBJ2-7; 8 positions agree with TRBD2. The V gene's germline CDR1 is ENHRY and CDR2 SYGVKD. V dropped 2 bases and J dropped 4; count of bases not matched to a gene: 4. CDR3 length equals 14 residues. CDR3 amino acids: CAISEPGTSYEQYF. The CDR3 nucleotides are TGTGCCATCAGTGAGCCTGGGACTAGTTACGAGCAGTACTTC.

This chain connects TRBV19 to TRBJ2-7; 13 positions match TRBD2. This CDR3 is 18 amino acids long. The germline V gene encodes CDR1 LNHDA and CDR2 SQIVND (reference sequence). J lost 0 bases, V lost 8 bases, and 13 bases had no gene match. For the CDR3, the DNA is TGTGCCAGTTCTGAACGGACTAGCGGGAGTAGAGGCTCCTACGAGCAGTACTTC. Translating it yields CASSERTSGSRGSYEQYF.

This clone showed up just a few times. V usage is TRBV19 and J usage is TRBJ1-5; TRBD1 is a possible D gene (6 bases). The ends were cut back, 8 bases at V and 0 bases at J, with 14 bases in the middle. This CDR3 has 15 amino acids. Germline CDR1 reads LNHDA; CDR2 reads SQIVND (reference sequence). The chain's CDR3 is CASSRDKDSNQPQHF. The CDR3 DNA is TGTGCCAGTTCCCGGGACAAAGATAGCAATCAGCCCCAGCATTTT.

The chain uses TRBV11-2 and TRBJ1-1, with a tentative D call TRBD1 (5 bases). The CDR3 sequence is 17 residues long. Germline loops: CDR1 SGHAT, CDR2 FQNNGV. V shed 4 bases and J shed 5 bases, with 23 bases lying between them. The CDR3, as DNA: TGTGCCAGCAGCTCCCAGCCGGTCGGTTTAACAGGAACTGAAGCTTTCTTT. It codes for CASSSQPVGLTGTEAFF.

The rearrangement uses TRBV28 and TRBJ2-7, with 8 bases aligning to TRBD2. This CDR3 is 14 amino acids long. From germline, CDR1 is MDHEN and CDR2 SYDVKM. With V trimmed by 7 bases and J by 7 bases, 12 bases remained unmatched. The CDR3 sequence is CASTGLSGKGEQYF. In DNA, the CDR3 is TGTGCCAGCACCGGCCTTAGCGGGAAGGGGGAGCAGTACTTC.

The chain uses TRBV18 and TRBJ2-1; D ambiguous. The ends were cut back, 2 bases at V and 9 bases at J, with 8 bases in the middle. The CDR3 length is 12 residues. Germline CDR1 reads KGHSH; CDR2 reads LQKENI. CDR3 sequence: CASSPMRGEQFF. As DNA, the CDR3 is TGTGCCAGCTCACCAATGAGAGGTGAGCAGTTCTTC.

The rearrangement uses TRBV5-6 and TRBJ1-4, with a possible D match to TRBD1 (6 bases). Germline V gives CDR1 SGHDT, CDR2 YYEEEE. CDR3 length: 15 amino acids. V was cut by 0 bases and J by 3 bases, with 9 bases left in between. CDR3 in amino acids: CASSLDRVPNEKLFF. The CDR3 bases are TGTGCCAGCAGCTTGGACAGGGTACCTAATGAAAAACTGTTTTTT.

V and J are TRBV5-5 and TRBJ2-3, with 7 bases fitting TRBD2. This CDR3 comprises 16 residues. V lost 0 bases, J lost 1 base, and 5 bases stayed unmatched. CDR1 and CDR2 from the germline V gene are SGHKS and YYEKEE (reference sequence). CDR3 protein: CASSLVASGGTDTQYF. The CDR3 region has the DNA TGTGCCAGCAGCTTGGTGGCTAGCGGTGGCACAGATACGCAGTATTTT.

V is TRBV7-9 and J is TRBJ1-1; D is ambiguous. Trimming took off 0 bases at V and 6 bases at J, with 14 bases between the two ends. CDR3 length equals 15 residues. Looked up from germline, CDR1 is SEHNR and CDR2 is FQNEAQ (reference sequence). This chain's CDR3 is CASSLASPGLAEAFF. The CDR3 region has the DNA TGTGCCAGCAGCTTAGCGAGTCCGGGGTTAGCTGAAGCTTTCTTT.

V gene TRBV5-8 combines with J gene TRBJ2-6; 7 nucleotides match TRBD1. Germline V gives CDR1 SGHTS, CDR2 YDEGEE. After removal of 4 bases from V and 4 bases from J, the junction contained 8 bases not matched to a gene. This CDR3 spans 16 amino acids. In nucleotides, the CDR3 is TGTGCCAGCAGCCGTGAAGGGGGCACAGGGGCCAACGTCCTGACTTTC. This translates into CASSREGGTGANVLTF. Supplemented by reference TRBV5-8 and TRBJ2-6, the full variable domain reads EAGVTQSPTHLIKTRGQQATLRCSPISGHTSVYWYQQALGLGLQFLLWYDEGEERNRGNFPPRFSGRQFPNYSSELNVNALELEDSALYLCASSREGGTGANVLTFGAGSRLTVL.

The chain combines TRBV5-4 with TRBJ2-3; 9 bases are shared with TRBD2. CDR1 and CDR2 from the germline V gene are SGHNT and YYREEE (reference sequence). V trimming: 1 base; J trimming: 3 bases; junction bases outside the gene matches: 3. CDR3 length: 15 residues. The CDR3 loop reads CASSLRLAETDTQYF. CDR3 nucleotides: TGTGCCAGCAGCTTGAGACTAGCGGAGACAGATACGCAGTATTTT.

This chain uses TRBV5-5 with TRBJ1-2, with D maybe TRBD1 (6 bases). CDR3 size: 15 residues. The germline V gene has CDR1 SGHKS and CDR2 YYEKEE (reference sequence). V dropped 1 base and J dropped 7 bases, with 17 bases sitting between them. In DNA, the CDR3 is TGTGCCAGCAGCTTGATTGCGGGGGGGGCCAGTGGCTACACCTTC. Its protein is CASSLIAGGASGYTF.

This clone came up once. The chain has TRBV6-1 and TRBJ1-1; D perhaps matches TRBD1 (6 bases). Between the trimmed V and J ends, which lost 0 bases and 5 bases, there was a span of 7 bases. The germline V gene encodes CDR1 MNHNS and CDR2 SASEGT. This CDR3 has 13 residues. The CDR3 sequence is CASSEAGGTEAFF. CDR3 bases: TGTGCCAGCAGTGAAGCAGGGGGTACTGAAGCTTTCTTT.

The genes are TRBV28 and TRBJ2-7; 7 nucleotides align to TRBD2. There are 14 residues in the CDR3. Germline V gives CDR1 MDHEN, CDR2 SYDVKM. V was clipped by 4 bases and J by 5 bases; unmatched bases: 8. The CDR3 loop reads CASSSGGPDHEQYF. The CDR3 DNA reads as TGTGCCAGCAGTTCGGGGGGACCGGATCACGAGCAGTACTTC.

This rearrangement joins TRBV7-2 to TRBJ1-3; possibly TRBD1 for D (5 bases). This CDR3 has 14 residues. V gave up 4 bases and J gave up 7 bases, with 14 bases separating them. Germline V gene data show CDR1 as SGHTA and CDR2 as FQGNSA. The CDR3 is CASSSTGGSNTIYF. For the CDR3, the DNA is TGTGCCAGCAGCTCGACCGGGGGGAGCAACACCATATATTTT.